Detailed here is one T cell receptor (beta chain). This sample stems from a study of cytotoxic CD8 clonotypes in ibrutinib-treated CLL. Some clones are missing from TCRdb's copy, which holds only in-frame ones; the method was immunoSEQ multiplex PCR. The data hold 120,000 to 150,000 clones, with approximately 90% observed a single time. The sequence derives from a human donor with chronic lymphocytic leukemia. The material sequenced was PBMCs, taken after 12 months of ibrutinib treatment.

The CDR3 bases are TGTGCCAGCAAAGGGTCAGACCATCAGCCCCAGCATTTT. Its protein is CASKGSDHQPQHF. The chain recombines TRBV6-6 with TRBJ1-5, with unresolved D. Germline V CDR1 and CDR2: MNHNY, SVGAGI (reference sequence). Between the trimmed V and J ends, which lost 7 bases and 5 bases, there was a span of 12 bases. The CDR3 extends over 13 amino acids.